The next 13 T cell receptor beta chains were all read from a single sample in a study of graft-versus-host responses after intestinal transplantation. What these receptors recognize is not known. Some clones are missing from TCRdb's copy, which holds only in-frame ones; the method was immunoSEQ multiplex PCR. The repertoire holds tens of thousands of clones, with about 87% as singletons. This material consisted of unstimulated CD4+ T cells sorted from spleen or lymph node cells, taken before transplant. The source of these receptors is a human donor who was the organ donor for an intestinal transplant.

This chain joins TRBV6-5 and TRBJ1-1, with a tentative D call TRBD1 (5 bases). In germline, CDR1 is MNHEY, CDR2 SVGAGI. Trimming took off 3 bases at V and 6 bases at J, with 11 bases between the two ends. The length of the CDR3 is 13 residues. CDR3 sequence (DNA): TGTGCCAGCAGTTATAGGCAGGGCGCTGAAGCTTTCTTT. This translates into CASSYRQGAEAFF.

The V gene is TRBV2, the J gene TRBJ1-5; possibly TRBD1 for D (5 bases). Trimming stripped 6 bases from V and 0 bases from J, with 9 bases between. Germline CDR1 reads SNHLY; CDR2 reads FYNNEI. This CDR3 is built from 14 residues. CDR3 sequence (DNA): TGTGCCAGCAGGACAGCTTATAGCAATCAGCCCCAGCATTTT. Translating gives CASRTAYSNQPQHF.

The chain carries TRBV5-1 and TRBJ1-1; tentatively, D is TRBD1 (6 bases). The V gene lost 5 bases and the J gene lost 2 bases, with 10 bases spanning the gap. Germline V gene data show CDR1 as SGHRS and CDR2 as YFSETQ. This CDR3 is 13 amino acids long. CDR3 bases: TGCGCCAGCAGAAAGGACAGCAACACTGAAGCTTTCTTT. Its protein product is CASRKDSNTEAFF.

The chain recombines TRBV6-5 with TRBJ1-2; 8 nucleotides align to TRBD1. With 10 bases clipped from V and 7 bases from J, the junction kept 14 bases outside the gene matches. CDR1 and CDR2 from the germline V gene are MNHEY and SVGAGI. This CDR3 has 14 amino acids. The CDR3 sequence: CAIRHDRGGFGYTF. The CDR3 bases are TGTGCCATCCGGCACGACAGGGGTGGATTTGGCTACACCTTC.

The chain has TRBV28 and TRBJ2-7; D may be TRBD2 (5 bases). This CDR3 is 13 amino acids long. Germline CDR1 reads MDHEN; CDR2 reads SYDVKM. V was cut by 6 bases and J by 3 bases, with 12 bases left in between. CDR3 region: CASRALGFYEQYV. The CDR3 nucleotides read TGTGCCAGCAGGGCACTAGGTTTCTACGAGCAGTACGTC.

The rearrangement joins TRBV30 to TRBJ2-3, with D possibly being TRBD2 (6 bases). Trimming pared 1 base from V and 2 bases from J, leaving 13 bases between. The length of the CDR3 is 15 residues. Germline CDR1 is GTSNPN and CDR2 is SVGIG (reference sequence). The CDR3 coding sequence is TGTGCCTGGAGTGGGCAGACGGGGGTCACAGATACGCAGTATTTT. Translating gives CAWSGQTGVTDTQYF.

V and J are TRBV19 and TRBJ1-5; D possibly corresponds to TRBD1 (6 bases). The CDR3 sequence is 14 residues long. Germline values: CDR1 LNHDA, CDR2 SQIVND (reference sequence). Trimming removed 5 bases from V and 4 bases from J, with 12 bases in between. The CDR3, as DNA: TGTGCCAGTAGTTTGGACAGAGGGAATCAGCCCCAGCATTTT. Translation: CASSLDRGNQPQHF. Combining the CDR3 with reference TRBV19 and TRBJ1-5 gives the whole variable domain DGGITQSPKYLFRKEGQNVTLSCEQNLNHDAMYWYRQDPGQGLRLIYYSQIVNDFQKGDIAEGYSVSREKKESFPLTVTSAQKNPTAFYLCASSLDRGNQPQHFGDGTRLSIL.

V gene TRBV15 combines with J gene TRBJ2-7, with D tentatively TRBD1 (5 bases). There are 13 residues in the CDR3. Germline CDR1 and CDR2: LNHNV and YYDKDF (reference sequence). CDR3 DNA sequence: TGTGCCACCAGCAGAGATTTGGATTCCTACAGGAGTGTC. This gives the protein CATSRDLDSYRSV.

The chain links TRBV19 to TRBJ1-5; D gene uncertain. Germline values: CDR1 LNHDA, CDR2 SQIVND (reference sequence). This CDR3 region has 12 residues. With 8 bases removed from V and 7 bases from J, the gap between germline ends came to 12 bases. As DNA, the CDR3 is TGTGCCAGTCACGGGTCCAGCCAGCCCCAGCATTTT. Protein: CASHGSSQPQHF.

The CDR3 DNA follows: TGTGCCAGCAGAACACAGGGGGTTGGTAATTCACCCCTCCACTTT. It yields the protein CASRTQGVGNSPLHF. The genes are TRBV28 and TRBJ1-6; 8 nucleotides agree with TRBD1. There are 15 residues in the CDR3. V shed 6 bases and J 6 bases; nucleotides not matched to a gene: 7. Germline V lookup: CDR1 MDHEN, CDR2 SYDVKM.

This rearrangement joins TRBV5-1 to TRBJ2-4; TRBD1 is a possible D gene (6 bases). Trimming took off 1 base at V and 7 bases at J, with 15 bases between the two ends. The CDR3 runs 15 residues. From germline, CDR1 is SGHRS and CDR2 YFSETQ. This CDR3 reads CASSLQGRGYNIQYF. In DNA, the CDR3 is TGCGCCAGCAGCTTGCAAGGCAGGGGTTATAACATTCAGTACTTC.

CDR3 residues: CASSTGQDYYGYTF. In DNA, the CDR3 is TGCGCCAGCAGCACTGGACAGGACTACTATGGCTACACCTTC. V usage is TRBV5-1 and J usage is TRBJ1-2, with 7 bases fitting TRBD1. Germline V CDR1 and CDR2: SGHRS, YFSETQ. The CDR3 length is 14 residues. V was clipped by 4 bases and J by 3 bases; unmatched bases: 6. The variable domain in full, completed from reference TRBV5-1 and TRBJ1-2, reads KAGVTQTPRYLIKTRGQQVTLSCSPISGHRSVSWYQQTPGQGLQFLFEYFSETQRNKGNFPGRFSGRQFSNSRSEMNVSTLELGDSALYLCASSTGQDYYGYTFGSGTRLTVV.

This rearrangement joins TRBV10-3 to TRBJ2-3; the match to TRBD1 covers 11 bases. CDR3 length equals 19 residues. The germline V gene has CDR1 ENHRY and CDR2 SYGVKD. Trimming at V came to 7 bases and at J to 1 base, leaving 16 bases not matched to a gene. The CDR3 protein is CAITNPDRGQRIGTDTQYF. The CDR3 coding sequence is TGTGCCATCACCAACCCGGACAGGGGGCAGAGGATCGGCACAGATACGCAGTATTTT.